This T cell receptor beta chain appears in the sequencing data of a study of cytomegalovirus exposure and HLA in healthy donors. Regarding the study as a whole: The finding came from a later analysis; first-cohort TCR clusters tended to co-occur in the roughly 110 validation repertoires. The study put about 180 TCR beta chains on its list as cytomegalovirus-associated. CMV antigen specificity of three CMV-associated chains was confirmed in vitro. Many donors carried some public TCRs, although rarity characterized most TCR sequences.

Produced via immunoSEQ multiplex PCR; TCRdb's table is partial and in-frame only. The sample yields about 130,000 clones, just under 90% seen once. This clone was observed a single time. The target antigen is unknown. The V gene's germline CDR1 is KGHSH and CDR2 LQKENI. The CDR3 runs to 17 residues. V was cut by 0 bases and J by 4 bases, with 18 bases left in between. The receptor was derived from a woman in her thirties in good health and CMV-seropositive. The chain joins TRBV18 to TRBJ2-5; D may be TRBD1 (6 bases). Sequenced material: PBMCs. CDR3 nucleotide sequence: TGTGCCAGCTCACCACCGATCGGAGTGGGGGCGGGAGAGACCCAGTACTTC. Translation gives CASSPPIGVGAGETQYF.